This T cell receptor (beta chain) comes out of a study of shared clonotypes between healthy human individuals. Turning to the study itself: Each donor's CD8 memory used one plate, CD8 naive two, each CD4 subset three.

CDR1 and CDR2 (germline): LGHNA, YSLEER. Trimming removed 0 bases from V and 5 bases from J; junction bases left unmatched: 8. The CDR3 covers 16 residues. Naive CD8 populations comprised CD45RO-negative cells positively selected for CCR7, excluding terminally differentiated effector memory CD45RA+ cells. Donors included only healthy HIV-negative adults lacking recent acute infections or vaccinations. Researchers divided each subset's genomic DNA evenly across several immunoSEQ plates. The data were produced by immunoSEQ multiplex PCR, yet TCRdb's version contains in-frame clones alone and is incomplete. This table has around 2,100,000 clones, approximately 95% appearing once.

This sequence originates from a young man in good health. J is TRBJ2-5 and V is TRBV4-3; 8 positions agree with TRBD2. Material: naive CD8+ T cells sorted from blood. This CDR3 is CASSQDWAGRGETQYF. As DNA, the CDR3 is TGCGCCAGCAGCCAAGATTGGGCCGGGAGGGGGGAGACCCAGTACTTC.